These 23 T cell receptor beta chains were all obtained from the same sample, sequenced in a study of T cells in Graves' hyperthyroidism and ophthalmopathy. Template material for amplifying TCR beta CDR3 regions consisted of RNA transcripts. The HTBI primer set drove a first-round RT-PCR of the TCR CDR3. TCRdb re-called the multiplex PCR reads through MiXCR, storing one row per CDR3 protein. The table records fewer than 250,000 distinct CDR3 sequences, roughly 17% of them present only once. The sample was blood. The receptors come from a woman aged 18-35 years with Graves' ophthalmopathy.

The chain carries TRBV28 and TRBJ2-7, with 15 bases lining up with TRBD2. Germline V lookup: CDR1 MDHEN, CDR2 SYDVKM. V was clipped by 7 bases and J by 6 bases; unmatched bases: 16. This CDR3 has 18 residues. The CDR3 is CASNPTVRTSGGAPEQYF. DNA of the CDR3: TGTGCCAGCAACCCAACGGTGAGGACTAGCGGGGGGGCACCCGAGCAGTACTTC.

This clonotype has a count of ten or more. This chain joins TRBV20-1 and TRBJ1-2; D remains ambiguous. The CDR3 consists of 12 residues. V was trimmed by 6 bases and J by 4 bases, leaving 12 bases between them. CDR1 DFQATT and CDR2 SNEGSKA come from the germline V gene (reference sequence). In DNA form, the CDR3 reads TGCAGTGCCAGTGGAGGAGCCTATGGCTACACCTTC. Its translation is CSASGGAYGYTF.

This clonotype was picked up many times. This rearrangement joins TRBV27 to TRBJ2-7; D may be TRBD1 or TRBD2 (5 bases each). The CDR3 extends over 13 amino acids. Germline-derived CDR1 and CDR2 are MNHEY and SMNVEV (reference sequence). V was cut by 8 bases and J by 0 bases, with 11 bases left in between. The CDR3 is CASRDVYSYEQYF. The CDR3 DNA reads TGTGCCAGCCGGGACGTTTACTCCTACGAGCAGTACTTC.

This clonotype has just a few counts. A much larger clone sits a single nucleotide away, making a read error possible. The chain recombines TRBV11-3 with TRBJ2-2, with TRBD1 as a possible D gene (5 bases). The CDR3 is 16 residues long. Trimming shortened V by 0 bases and J by 1 base, and 9 bases separated the two germline ends. CDR1 and CDR2 from the germline V gene are SGHNT and YENEEA. Written as DNA, the CDR3 is TGTGCCAGCAGCTTAGATTCTAGGGGGAACACCGGGGAGCTGTTTTTT. This encodes CASSLDSRGNTGELFF.

Concerning this clonotype itself: This clone may be a read error of a much larger clone one base away. J is TRBJ2-3 and V is TRBV10-1; 8 nucleotides line up with TRBD2. This CDR3 region has 14 residues. Germline V CDR1 and CDR2: WNHNN, SYGVQD (reference sequence). V was clipped by 6 bases and J by 6 bases; unmatched bases: 8. The DNA for the CDR3 is TGCGCCAGCAGCCAGGGACTAGAGGCGGATACGCAGTATTTT. It translates to CASSQGLEADTQYF.

This clonotype has a count of ten or more. V usage is TRBV9 and J usage is TRBJ2-3, with D unresolved. With 1 base removed from V and 2 bases from J, the gap between germline ends came to 2 bases. Per germline, CDR1 SGDLS and CDR2 YYNGEE. The CDR3 consists of 12 residues. The CDR3 here is CASSVNTDTQYF. The CDR3 nucleotides are TGTGCCAGCAGCGTAAACACAGATACGCAGTATTTT.

This clonotype was counted many times. The rearrangement joins TRBV29-1 to TRBJ2-7; 8 nucleotides align to TRBD1. V shed 4 bases, J shed 3 bases, and the junction held 2 bases outside the gene matches. The germline V gene encodes CDR1 SQVTM and CDR2 ANQGSEA. This CDR3 contains 12 residues. DNA for the CDR3: TGCAGCGTTGCCGGACAGGGCTACGAGCAGTACTTC. The encoded protein is CSVAGQGYEQYF.

At least ten counts were recorded for this clonotype. This chain connects TRBV6-5 to TRBJ1-1; 9 nucleotides align to TRBD1. This CDR3 has 15 residues. V was pared by 0 bases and J by 2 bases, with 1 base of the junction left unmatched. Germline V gene lookup returns CDR1 MNHEY and CDR2 SVGAGI. Written as DNA, the CDR3 is TGTGCCAGCAGTTACTCGGGACAGGGAAACACTGAAGCTTTCTTT. Translating it yields CASSYSGQGNTEAFF.

There are many counts of this clonotype. The chain recombines TRBV7-2 with TRBJ2-5; 7 bases fit TRBD2. This CDR3 spans 18 amino acids. V gave up 0 bases and J gave up 3 bases; unmatched junction bases: 13. From germline, CDR1 is SGHTA and CDR2 FQGNSA. The CDR3 DNA reads as TGTGCCAGCAGCTTAGCGGGCCAGCGACTAGCAGCTAAAGAGACCCAGTACTTC. Translation gives CASSLAGQRLAAKETQYF.

This clonotype has ten or more counts. The chain uses TRBV11-2 and TRBJ2-7; D gene unclear. Trimming cost V 6 bases and J 0 bases, with 12 bases left between them. Germline CDR1 is SGHAT and CDR2 is FQNNGV. This CDR3 region has 14 residues. The CDR3 region is CASRGPGSSYEQYF. DNA of the CDR3: TGTGCCAGCAGAGGACCTGGAAGCTCCTACGAGCAGTACTTC. The complete variable domain, with remaining parts taken from reference TRBV11-2 and TRBJ2-7, reads EAGVAQSPRYKIIEKRQSVAFWCNPISGHATLYWYQQILGQGPKLLIQFQNNGVVDDSQLPKDRFSAERLKGVDSTLKIQPAKLEDSAVYLCASRGPGSSYEQYFGPGTRLTVT.

This clonotype was observed at least ten times. This chain connects TRBV20-1 to TRBJ2-3; either TRBD1 or TRBD2 may supply D (7 bases each). Germline V gene sequence: CDR1 DFQATT, CDR2 SNEGSKA (reference sequence). This CDR3 has 18 amino acids. The CDR3 loop is CRGQERDSEPPVTDTQYF. The CDR3 nucleotides read TGCAGGGGTCAAGAGCGGGACAGCGAACCTCCCGTCACAGATACGCAGTATTTT.

This clonotype was seen repeatedly, ten times or more. The chain combines TRBV27 with TRBJ2-7; tentative D call: TRBD2 (6 bases). The V end was cut by 2 bases, the J end by 3 bases, with 11 bases between. CDR1 and CDR2 from the germline V gene are MNHEY and SMNVEV (reference sequence). The CDR3 length is 14 residues. CDR3 loop: CASSLLAPYYEQYF. The CDR3 region has the DNA TGTGCCAGCAGTTTACTAGCGCCGTACTACGAGCAGTACTTC.

This clonotype was seen many times. The rearrangement joins TRBV6-2 or TRBV6-3 to TRBJ1-2; TRBD1 is a possible D gene (5 bases). The CDR3 is 13 residues long. The germline CDR1 and CDR2 sequences are MNHEY and SVGEGT. V lost 0 bases and J lost 8, with 10 bases in between. The CDR3 nucleotides read TGTGCCAGCAGTTACTCAGCAGGGAGCGGCTACACCTTC. This sequence encodes CASSYSAGSGYTF.

This clonotype appeared many times. This chain uses TRBV20-1 with TRBJ2-7; 13 nucleotides agree with TRBD2. CDR3 size: 15 residues. Trimming removed 5 bases from V and 2 bases from J; junction bases left unmatched: 6. Per the germline V gene, CDR1 is DFQATT and CDR2 is SNEGSKA (reference sequence). The CDR3 DNA is TGCAGTGCTTATTACGGACTAGCGGGAGCCTACGAGCAGTACTTC. It yields the protein CSAYYGLAGAYEQYF.

Notes on this clonotype: This could be a read error, since a much larger clone is one nucleotide away. V gene TRBV19 combines with J gene TRBJ1-1; D perhaps matches TRBD1 (6 bases). Trimming removed 6 bases at V and 5 bases at J, with 13 bases between. Germline CDR1 and CDR2: LNHDA and SQIVND (reference sequence). The CDR3 spans 13 residues. This CDR3 is CASSARGATEAFF. The DNA for the CDR3 is TGTGCCAGTAGCGCTCGGGGGGCGACTGAAGCTTTCTTT.

This rearrangement joins TRBV3-1 to TRBJ2-3; 10 bases match TRBD2. The CDR3 extends over 17 amino acids. With 0 bases clipped from V and 4 bases from J, the junction kept 7 bases outside the gene matches. The V gene's germline CDR1 is LGHDT and CDR2 YNNKEL (reference sequence). CDR3 DNA sequence: TGTGCCAGCAGCCAAGAGGGAGCGGGAGGGCTGTCAGATACGCAGTATTTT. Translated: CASSQEGAGGLSDTQYF.

This clonotype came up many times. This rearrangement joins TRBV5-1 to TRBJ2-7; the D call may be TRBD1 or TRBD2 (5 bases each). V was trimmed by 3 bases and J by 2 bases, leaving 12 bases between them. CDR3 length: 14 amino acids. Germline CDR1 and CDR2: SGHRS and YFSETQ. CDR3 bases: TGCGCCAGCAGCTATTGGGACCAGACCTACGAGCAGTACTTC. It yields the protein CASSYWDQTYEQYF.

In its sample, this clonotype was seen many times. J is TRBJ2-7 and V is TRBV7-2; 9 bases line up with TRBD1. Germline lookup yields CDR1 SGHTA and CDR2 FQGNSA. The V segment lost 5 bases and the J segment 1 base; nucleotides outside the gene matches: 9. The CDR3 loop spans 16 amino acids. Written as DNA, the CDR3 is TGTGCCAGCAGCAAAACTGCCGGGACAGGGTCCTACGAGCAGTACTTC. Translated: CASSKTAGTGSYEQYF.

This clonotype was observed many times. This chain uses TRBV5-6 with TRBJ2-5; maybe TRBD2 (6 bases). The CDR3 contains 13 residues. Per germline, CDR1 SGHDT and CDR2 YYEEEE. V gave up 2 bases and J gave up 1 base, with 6 bases separating them. This chain's CDR3 is CASSLLAQETQYF. Written as DNA, the CDR3 is TGTGCCAGCAGCTTACTAGCCCAAGAGACCCAGTACTTC.

This clonotype was seen many times. The rearrangement joins TRBV27 to TRBJ1-5, with TRBD1 matching over 7 bases. This CDR3 has 15 residues. Germline loops: CDR1 MNHEY, CDR2 SMNVEV (reference sequence). V lost 7 bases, J lost 0 bases, and 6 bases stayed unmatched. The CDR3 bases are TGTGCCAGCATGAGGGACAGCTATAGCAATCAGCCCCAGCATTTT. Its translation is CASMRDSYSNQPQHF.

This clonotype was recorded at least ten times. The CDR3 nucleotides are TGCGCCAGCAGCTCGGTAGCGGGGGGGCCCTATGAGCAGTTCTTC. Amino acids: CASSSVAGGPYEQFF. The chain joins TRBV5-1 to TRBJ2-1, with TRBD2 identical over 11 bases. Per germline, CDR1 SGHRS and CDR2 YFSETQ. This CDR3 contains 15 residues. The V segment lost 3 bases and the J segment 8 bases; nucleotides outside the gene matches: 7.

This chain connects TRBV27 to TRBJ1-5; 11 nucleotides line up with TRBD1. The ends lost 4 bases at V and 7 bases at J; junction bases unmatched: 15. In germline, CDR1 is MNHEY, CDR2 SMNVEV (reference sequence). This CDR3 is 18 amino acids long. Here the CDR3 reads CASSSPPGTGGSRQPQHF. CDR3 nucleotides: TGTGCCAGCAGTTCCCCTCCCGGGACAGGGGGAAGTCGGCAGCCCCAGCATTTT.

This clonotype occurred many times. This chain connects TRBV12-3 or TRBV12-4 to TRBJ1-2, with 8 bases that match TRBD1. The CDR3 is 13 amino acids. V gave up 6 bases and J gave up 4 bases; unmatched junction bases: 4. This CDR3 is CASSGDRGYGYTF. CDR3 DNA sequence: TGTGCCAGCAGCGGAGACAGGGGCTATGGCTACACCTTC.